The 9 T cell receptor beta chains given below trace back to one sample, sequenced in a study of blood T cells in healthy people across ages. Sample-barcoded 5' priming and a J-beta primer mix drove a second PCR of roughly 7 to 11 cycles. TCRdb reanalysed the 5' RACE reads using MiXCR and keeps one entry per CDR3 protein. The sample contains about 1.7 million distinct CDR3 sequences, over 25% of which appear only once. Sequencing was performed on blood. Receptors were obtained from a woman younger than 45 in good health.

This clonotype was recorded a few times. The chain is built from TRBV3-1 and TRBJ2-6, with TRBD1 as a possible D gene (6 bases). The V gene's germline CDR1 is LGHDT and CDR2 YNNKEL (reference sequence). CDR3 length equals 17 residues. Trimming took off 4 bases at V and 0 bases at J, with 13 bases between the two ends. In nucleotides, the CDR3 is TGTGCCAGCAGCCCCGGGACATCCAGCTCTGGGGCCAACGTCCTGACTTTC. This sequence encodes CASSPGTSSSGANVLTF.

On this clonotype itself: At one end, the junction sequence differs from germline, possibly due to a read error. The rearrangement joins TRBV5-5 to TRBJ2-5; D uncertain. From germline, CDR1 is SGHKS and CDR2 YYEKEE (reference sequence). The CDR3 is 12 amino acids. This CDR3 reads CASSLDQETRYF. In nucleotides, the CDR3 is TGTGCCAGCAGCTTGGACCAAGAGACCCGGTACTTC.

A note on this clonotype: A much larger clone lies a single base off, so this may be a read error. The chain recombines TRBV20-1 with TRBJ2-3, with D uncertain. V was pared by 3 bases and J by 4 bases, with 8 bases between. The germline gives CDR1 DFQATT, CDR2 SNEGSKA (reference sequence). The CDR3 loop spans 12 amino acids. CDR3 loop: CSARIRADTQYF. CDR3 in DNA: TGCAGTGCTAGGATCCGAGCAGATACGCAGTATTTT.

In its sample, this clonotype was seen a few times. The chain uses TRBV28 and TRBJ2-1; D gene unclear. V dropped 5 bases and J dropped 9 bases, with 17 bases sitting between them. Germline CDR1 and CDR2: MDHEN and SYDVKM. There are 14 residues in the CDR3. The CDR3 bases are TGTGCCAGCAGTCAGAGACCCCTTTATGGTGAGCAGTTCTTC. Translated: CASSQRPLYGEQFF.

The chain carries TRBV5-6 and TRBJ1-1; 9 bases fit TRBD1. Germline V CDR1 and CDR2: SGHDT, YYEEEE. J was trimmed by 1 base and V by 5 bases; bases with no gene match: 9. This CDR3 comprises 16 residues. CDR3 coding DNA: TGTGCCAGCAGTCCACTCGGGACAGGGTGGAACACTGAAGCTTTCTTT. The encoded protein is CASSPLGTGWNTEAFF.

The chain uses TRBV6-6 and TRBJ1-1; unclear D gene. Germline V CDR1 and CDR2: MNHNY, SVGAGI (reference sequence). Trimming took off 2 bases at V and 2 bases at J, with 6 bases between the two ends. The length of the CDR3 is 13 residues. Here the CDR3 DNA reads TGTGCCAGCAGTTACGGAGATAACACTGAAGCTTTCTTT. Encoded protein: CASSYGDNTEAFF.

This clonotype was counted a few times. The chain links TRBV6-5 to TRBJ2-1; 7 bases are a match to TRBD1. The CDR3 runs to 16 residues. V was clipped by 6 bases and J by 6 bases; unmatched bases: 14. Germline V gene data show CDR1 as MNHEY and CDR2 as SVGAGI. In DNA, the CDR3 is TGTGCCAGCAGCTGGGGGCACGACAGGGCCGTCAATGAGCAGTTCTTC. Protein sequence: CASSWGHDRAVNEQFF.

In this sample, this clonotype turned up a few times. V usage is TRBV24-1 and J usage is TRBJ2-3; 7 bases fit TRBD1. The length of the CDR3 is 13 residues. Germline V gives CDR1 KGHDR, CDR2 SFDVKD. Trimming at V came to 10 bases and at J to 4 bases, leaving 7 bases not matched to a gene. Written as DNA, the CDR3 is TGTGCCACTGGGCGACAGGGTTCAGATACGCAGTATTTT. Translated: CATGRQGSDTQYF.

As concerns this clonotype: Germline and junction disagree at one end, which may indicate a read error. The rearrangement links TRBV7-9 to TRBJ1-6; D not resolved. The CDR3 is 12 amino acids. In germline, CDR1 is SEHNR, CDR2 FQNEAQ (reference sequence). The CDR3 is CSSARANSPLHF. CDR3 DNA sequence: TGTTCCAGCGCCAGAGCTAATTCACCCCTCCACTTT.